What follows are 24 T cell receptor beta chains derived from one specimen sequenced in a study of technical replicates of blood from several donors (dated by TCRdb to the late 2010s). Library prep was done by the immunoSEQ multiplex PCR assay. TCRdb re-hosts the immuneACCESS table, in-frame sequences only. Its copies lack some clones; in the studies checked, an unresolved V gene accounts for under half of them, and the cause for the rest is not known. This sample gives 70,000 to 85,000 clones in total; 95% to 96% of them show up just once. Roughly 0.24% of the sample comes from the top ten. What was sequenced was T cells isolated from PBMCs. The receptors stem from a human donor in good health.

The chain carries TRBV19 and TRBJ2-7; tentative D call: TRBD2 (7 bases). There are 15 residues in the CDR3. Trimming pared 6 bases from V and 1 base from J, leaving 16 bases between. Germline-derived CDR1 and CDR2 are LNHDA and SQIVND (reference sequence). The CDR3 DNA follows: TGTGCCAGTAGCTTAGGGGGGGCAGAGTCCTACGAGCAGTACTTC. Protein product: CASSLGGAESYEQYF.

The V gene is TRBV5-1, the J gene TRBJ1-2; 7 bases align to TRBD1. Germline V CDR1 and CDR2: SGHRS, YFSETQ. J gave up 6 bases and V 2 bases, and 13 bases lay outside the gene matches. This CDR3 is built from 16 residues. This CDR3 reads CASSFQTGTPLNGYTF. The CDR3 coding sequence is TGCGCCAGCAGCTTCCAGACAGGGACCCCTCTTAATGGCTACACCTTC.

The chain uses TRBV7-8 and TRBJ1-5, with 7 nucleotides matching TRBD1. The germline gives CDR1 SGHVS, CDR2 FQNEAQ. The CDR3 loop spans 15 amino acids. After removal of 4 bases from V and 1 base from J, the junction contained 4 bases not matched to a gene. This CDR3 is CASSSGTVSNQPQHF. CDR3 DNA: TGTGCCAGCAGCTCGGGGACAGTCAGCAATCAGCCCCAGCATTTT.

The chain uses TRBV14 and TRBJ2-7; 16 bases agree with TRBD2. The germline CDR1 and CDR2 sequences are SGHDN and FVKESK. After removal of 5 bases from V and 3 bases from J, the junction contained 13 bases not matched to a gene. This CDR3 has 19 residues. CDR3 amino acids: CASSNGTSGRALRFYEQYF. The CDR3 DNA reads TGTGCCAGCAGCAATGGGACTAGCGGGAGGGCCTTAAGGTTCTACGAGCAGTACTTC.

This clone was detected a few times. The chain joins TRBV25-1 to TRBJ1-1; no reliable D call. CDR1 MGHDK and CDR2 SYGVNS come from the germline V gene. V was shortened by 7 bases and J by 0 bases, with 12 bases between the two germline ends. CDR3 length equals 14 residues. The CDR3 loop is CASISRGMNTEAFF. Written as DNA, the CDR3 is TGTGCCAGCATTTCGCGGGGAATGAACACTGAAGCTTTCTTT.

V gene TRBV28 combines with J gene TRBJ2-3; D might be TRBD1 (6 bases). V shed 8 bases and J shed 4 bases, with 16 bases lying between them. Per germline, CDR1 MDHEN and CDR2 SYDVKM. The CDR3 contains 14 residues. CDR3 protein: CASGRGRGADTQYF. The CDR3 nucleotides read TGTGCCAGCGGCAGGGGCAGGGGAGCAGATACGCAGTATTTT.

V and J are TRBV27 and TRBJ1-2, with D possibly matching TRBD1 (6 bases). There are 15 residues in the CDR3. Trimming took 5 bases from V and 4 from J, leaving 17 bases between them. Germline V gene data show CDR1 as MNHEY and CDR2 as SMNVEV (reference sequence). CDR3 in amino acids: CASSPETGSFYGYTF. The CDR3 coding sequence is TGTGCCAGCAGTCCCGAAACAGGGAGCTTCTATGGCTACACCTTC.

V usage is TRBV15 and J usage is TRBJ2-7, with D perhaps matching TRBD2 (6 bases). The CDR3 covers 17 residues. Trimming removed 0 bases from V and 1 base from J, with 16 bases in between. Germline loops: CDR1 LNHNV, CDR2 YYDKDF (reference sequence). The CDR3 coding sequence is TGTGCCACCAGCAGAGAAGGGAGGCAAGGGTTTTCCTACGAGCAGTACTTC. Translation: CATSREGRQGFSYEQYF.

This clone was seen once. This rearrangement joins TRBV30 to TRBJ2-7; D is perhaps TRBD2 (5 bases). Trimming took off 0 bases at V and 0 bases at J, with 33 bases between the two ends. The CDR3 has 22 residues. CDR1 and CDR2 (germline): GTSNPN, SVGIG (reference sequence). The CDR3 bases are TGTGCCTGGAGTGTATATCTTTGCGGAGGCAGATATACCGACTGGGACTCCTACGAGCAGTACTTC. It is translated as CAWSVYLCGGRYTDWDSYEQYF.

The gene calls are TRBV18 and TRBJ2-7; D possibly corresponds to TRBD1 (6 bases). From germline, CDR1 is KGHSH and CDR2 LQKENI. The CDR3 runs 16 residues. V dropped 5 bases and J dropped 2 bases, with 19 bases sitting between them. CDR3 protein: CASSTGNRVGTYEQYF. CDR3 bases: TGTGCCAGCTCAACAGGGAACAGGGTGGGCACCTACGAGCAGTACTTC.

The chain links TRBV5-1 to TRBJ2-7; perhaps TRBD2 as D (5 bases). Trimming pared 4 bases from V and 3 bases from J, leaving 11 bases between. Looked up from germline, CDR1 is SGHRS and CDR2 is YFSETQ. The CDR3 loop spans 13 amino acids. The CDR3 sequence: CASSPGGGYEQYF. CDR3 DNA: TGCGCCAGCAGCCCCGGTGGAGGCTACGAGCAGTACTTC.

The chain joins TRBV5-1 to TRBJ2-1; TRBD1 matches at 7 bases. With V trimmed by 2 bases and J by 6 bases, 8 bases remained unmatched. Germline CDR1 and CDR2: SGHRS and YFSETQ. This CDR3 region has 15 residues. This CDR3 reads CASSFTGVGVNEQFF. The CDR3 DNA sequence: TGCGCCAGCAGCTTCACAGGGGTGGGGGTCAATGAGCAGTTCTTC.

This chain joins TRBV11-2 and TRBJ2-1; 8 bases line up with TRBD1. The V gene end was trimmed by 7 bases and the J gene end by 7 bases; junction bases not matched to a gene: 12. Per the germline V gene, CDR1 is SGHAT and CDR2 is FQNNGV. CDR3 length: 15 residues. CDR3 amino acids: CASNQAGGSWNEQFF. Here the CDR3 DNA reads TGTGCCAGCAACCAAGCAGGGGGCAGTTGGAATGAGCAGTTCTTC.

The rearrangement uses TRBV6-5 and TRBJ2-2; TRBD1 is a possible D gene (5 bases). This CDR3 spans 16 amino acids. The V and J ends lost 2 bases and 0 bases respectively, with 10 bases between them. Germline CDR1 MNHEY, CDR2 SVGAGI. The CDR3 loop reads CASSYATVPNTGELFF. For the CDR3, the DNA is TGTGCCAGCAGTTACGCGACAGTCCCGAACACCGGGGAGCTGTTTTTT.

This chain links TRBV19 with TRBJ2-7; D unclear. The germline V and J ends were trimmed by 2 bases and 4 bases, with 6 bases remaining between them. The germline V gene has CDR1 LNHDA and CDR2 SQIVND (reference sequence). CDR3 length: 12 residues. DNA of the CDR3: TGTGCCAGTAGTATAACGAGGTACGAGCAGTACTTC. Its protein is CASSITRYEQYF.

The CDR3 DNA sequence: TGTGCCAGCAGCTTTCTCGGGAAAAATGAAAAACTGTTTTTT. Protein sequence: CASSFLGKNEKLFF. This chain links TRBV7-2 with TRBJ1-4; D is unresolved. The germline V and J ends were trimmed by 3 bases and 5 bases, with 10 bases remaining between them. CDR1 and CDR2 from the germline V gene are SGHTA and FQGNSA. This CDR3 is built from 14 residues.

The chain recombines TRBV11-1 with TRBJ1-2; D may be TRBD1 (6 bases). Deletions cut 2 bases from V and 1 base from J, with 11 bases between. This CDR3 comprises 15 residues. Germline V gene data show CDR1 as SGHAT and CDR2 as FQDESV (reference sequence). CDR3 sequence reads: CASSLSRGLNYGYTF. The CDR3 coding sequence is TGTGCCAGCAGCTTAAGCAGGGGCCTTAACTATGGCTACACCTTC.

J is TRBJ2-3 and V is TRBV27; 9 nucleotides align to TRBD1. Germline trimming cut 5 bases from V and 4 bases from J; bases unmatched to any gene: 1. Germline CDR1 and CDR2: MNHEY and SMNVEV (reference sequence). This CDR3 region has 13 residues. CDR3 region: CASSRTGADTQYF. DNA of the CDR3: TGTGCCAGCAGTCGGACAGGGGCAGATACGCAGTATTTT.

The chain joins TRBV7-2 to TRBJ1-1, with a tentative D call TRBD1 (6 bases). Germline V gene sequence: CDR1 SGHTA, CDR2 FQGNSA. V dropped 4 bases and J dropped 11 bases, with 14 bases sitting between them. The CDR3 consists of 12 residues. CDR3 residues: CASSYTAGVAFF. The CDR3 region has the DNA TGTGCCAGCAGCTACACGGCAGGGGTGGCTTTCTTT.

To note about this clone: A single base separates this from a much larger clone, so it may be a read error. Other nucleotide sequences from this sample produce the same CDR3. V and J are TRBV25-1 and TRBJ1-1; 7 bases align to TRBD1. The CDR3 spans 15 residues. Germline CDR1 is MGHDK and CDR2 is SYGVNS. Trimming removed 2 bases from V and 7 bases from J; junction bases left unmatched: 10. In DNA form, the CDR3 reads TGTGCCAGCAGTGAACCGGGGCAGGGGGGCCTTGAAGCTTTCTTT. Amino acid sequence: CASSEPGQGGLEAFF.

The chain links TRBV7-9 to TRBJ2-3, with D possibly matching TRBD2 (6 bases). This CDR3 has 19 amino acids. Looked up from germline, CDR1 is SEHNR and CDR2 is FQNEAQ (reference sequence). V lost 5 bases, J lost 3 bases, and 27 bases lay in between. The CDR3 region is CASSLGRQVVGGRTDTQYF. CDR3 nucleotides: TGTGCCAGCAGCCTGGGACGGCAAGTAGTGGGAGGAAGAACAGATACGCAGTATTTT.

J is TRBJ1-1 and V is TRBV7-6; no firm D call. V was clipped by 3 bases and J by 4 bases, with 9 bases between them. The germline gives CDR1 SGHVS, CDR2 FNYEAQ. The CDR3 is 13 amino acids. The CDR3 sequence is CASSFAESTEAFF. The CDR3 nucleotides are TGTGCCAGCAGCTTCGCCGAGAGCACTGAAGCTTTCTTT.

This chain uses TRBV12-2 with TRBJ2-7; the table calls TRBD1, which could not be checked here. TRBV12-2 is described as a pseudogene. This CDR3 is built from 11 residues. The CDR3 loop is CAKDSFYEQYF. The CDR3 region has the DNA TGTGCAAAGGACAGTTTCTACGAGCAGTACTTC.

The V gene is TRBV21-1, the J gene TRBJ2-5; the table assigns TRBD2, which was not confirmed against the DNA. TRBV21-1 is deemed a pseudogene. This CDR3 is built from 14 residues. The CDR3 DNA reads TGTGCCAGCAGCAAAGGCGGGGGGGCAGAGACCCAGTACTTC. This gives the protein CASSKGGGAETQYF.